Listed here is a single TCR beta chain. As yet, its antigen is unknown. Using immunoSEQ multiplex PCR, the repertoire was profiled, and TCRdb retains in-frame clones only, with some absent. The sample includes more than 95,000 clones, more than 85% seen only once; the top ten take under 4.5%. The sample belongs to a study of cytomegalovirus exposure and HLA in healthy donors. Across the study: The same platform as the roughly 670 first-cohort repertoires was used for the 95 to 150 validation repertoires, a later analysis reported.

Study-level results: It was 160 or so TCR beta chains that were listed as cytomegalovirus-associated.

The V gene's germline CDR1 is GTSNPN and CDR2 SVGIG (reference sequence). V gave up 1 base and J gave up 1 base, with 11 bases separating them. This CDR3 has 15 residues. The TCR comes from a woman between 18 and 29 years old in good health and CMV-seropositive. The chain combines TRBV30 with TRBJ1-5, with a possible D match to TRBD1 (6 bases). The sequenced sample consisted of PBMCs. CDR3 region: CAWSAIGQSNQPQHF. The CDR3 DNA sequence: TGTGCCTGGAGTGCAATTGGACAGAGCAATCAGCCCCAGCATTTT.